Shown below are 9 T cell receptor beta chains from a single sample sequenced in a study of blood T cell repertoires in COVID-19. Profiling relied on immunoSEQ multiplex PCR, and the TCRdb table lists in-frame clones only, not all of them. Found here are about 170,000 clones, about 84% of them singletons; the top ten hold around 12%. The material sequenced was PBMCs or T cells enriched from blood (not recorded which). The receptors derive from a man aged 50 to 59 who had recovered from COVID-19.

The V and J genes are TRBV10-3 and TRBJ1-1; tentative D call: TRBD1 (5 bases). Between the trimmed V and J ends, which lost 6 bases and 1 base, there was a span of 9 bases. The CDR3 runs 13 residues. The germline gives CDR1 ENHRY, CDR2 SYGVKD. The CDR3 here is CAIRTDKNTEAFF. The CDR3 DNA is TGTGCCATCAGAACGGACAAGAACACTGAAGCTTTCTTT.

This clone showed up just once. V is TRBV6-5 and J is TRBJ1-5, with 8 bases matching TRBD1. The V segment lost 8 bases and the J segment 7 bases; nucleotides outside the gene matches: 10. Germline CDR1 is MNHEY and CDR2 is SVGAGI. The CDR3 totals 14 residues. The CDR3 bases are TGTGCCAGCCAGGACAGGGAAGCCGAACAGCCCCAGCATTTT. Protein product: CASQDREAEQPQHF.

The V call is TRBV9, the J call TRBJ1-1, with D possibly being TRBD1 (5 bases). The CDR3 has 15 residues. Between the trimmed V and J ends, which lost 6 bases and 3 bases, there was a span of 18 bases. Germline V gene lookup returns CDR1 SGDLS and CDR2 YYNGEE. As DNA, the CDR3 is TGTGCCAGCACAGGGTCTCTCCCGTTGGACACTGAAGCTTTCTTT. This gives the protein CASTGSLPLDTEAFF. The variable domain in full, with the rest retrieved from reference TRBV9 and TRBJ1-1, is DSGVTQTPKHLITATGQRVTLRCSPRSGDLSVYWYQQSLDQGLQFLIQYYNGEERAKGNILERFSAQQFPDLHSELNLSSLELGDSALYFCASTGSLPLDTEAFFGQGTRLTVV.

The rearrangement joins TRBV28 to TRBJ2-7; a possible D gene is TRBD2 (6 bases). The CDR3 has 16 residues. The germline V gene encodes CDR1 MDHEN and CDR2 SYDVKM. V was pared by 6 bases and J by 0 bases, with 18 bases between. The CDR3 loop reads CASRYPLAGSSYEQYF. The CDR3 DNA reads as TGTGCCAGCAGATATCCCCTTGCGGGGTCCTCCTACGAGCAGTACTTC.

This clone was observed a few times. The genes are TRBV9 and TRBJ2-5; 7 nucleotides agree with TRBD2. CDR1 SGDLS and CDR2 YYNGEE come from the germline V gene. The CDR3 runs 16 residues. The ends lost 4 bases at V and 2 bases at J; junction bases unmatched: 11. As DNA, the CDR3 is TGTGCCAGCAGCCGTTTCGGGCGGGGAGGGCAAGAGACCCAGTACTTC. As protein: CASSRFGRGGQETQYF.

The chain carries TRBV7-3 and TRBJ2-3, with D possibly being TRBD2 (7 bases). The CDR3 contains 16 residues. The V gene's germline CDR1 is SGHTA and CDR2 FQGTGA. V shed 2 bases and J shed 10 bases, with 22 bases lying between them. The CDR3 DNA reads TGTGCCAGCAGCTTATCTGCGGGGGCCGTTAGTACTCCGCAGTATTTT. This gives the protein CASSLSAGAVSTPQYF.

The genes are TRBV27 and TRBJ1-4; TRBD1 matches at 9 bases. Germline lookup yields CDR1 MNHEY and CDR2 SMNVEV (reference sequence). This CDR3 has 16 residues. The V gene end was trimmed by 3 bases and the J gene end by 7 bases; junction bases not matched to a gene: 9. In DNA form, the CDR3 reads TGTGCCAGCAGTTTCCTGGGACAGGGTCAGACTGAAAAACTGTTTTTT. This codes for CASSFLGQGQTEKLFF.

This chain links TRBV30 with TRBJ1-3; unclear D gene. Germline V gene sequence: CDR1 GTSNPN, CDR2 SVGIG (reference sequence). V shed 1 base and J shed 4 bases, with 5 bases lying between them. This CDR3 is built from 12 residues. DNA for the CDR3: TGTGCCTGGAGTGCCGTGGGAAACACCATATATTTT. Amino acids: CAWSAVGNTIYF.

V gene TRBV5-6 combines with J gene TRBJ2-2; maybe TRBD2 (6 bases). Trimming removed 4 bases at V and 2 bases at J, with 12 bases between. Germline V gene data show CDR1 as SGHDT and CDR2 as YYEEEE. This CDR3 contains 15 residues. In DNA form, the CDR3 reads TGTGCCAGCAGCCGCGGGACTCTTAACACCGGGGAGCTGTTTTTT. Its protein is CASSRGTLNTGELFF.